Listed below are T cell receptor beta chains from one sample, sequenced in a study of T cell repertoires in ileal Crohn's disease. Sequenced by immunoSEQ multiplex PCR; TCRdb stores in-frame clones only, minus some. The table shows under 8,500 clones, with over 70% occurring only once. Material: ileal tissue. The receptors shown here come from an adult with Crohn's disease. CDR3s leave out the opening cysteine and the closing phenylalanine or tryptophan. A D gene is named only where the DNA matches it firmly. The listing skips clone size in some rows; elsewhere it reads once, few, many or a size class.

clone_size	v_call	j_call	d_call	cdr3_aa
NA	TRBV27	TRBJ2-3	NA	ASSHSRGRNTDTQY
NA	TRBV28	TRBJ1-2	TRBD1	ASSPLRTGDYGYT
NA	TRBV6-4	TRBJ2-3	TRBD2	ASSDSTSGGADTQY
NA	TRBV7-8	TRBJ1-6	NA	ASSLGPSSYNSPLH
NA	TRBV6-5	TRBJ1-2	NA	ASSPDSWNYGYT
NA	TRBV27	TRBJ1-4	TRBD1	ASSDRGFTNEKLF
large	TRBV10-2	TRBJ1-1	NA	ASRIQGNTEAF
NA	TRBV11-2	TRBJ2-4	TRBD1	ASSSRDSVIAKNIQY
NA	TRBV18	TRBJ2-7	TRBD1	ASSSSRDREWN
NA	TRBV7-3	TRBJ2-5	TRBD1	ASSQTGSQETQY
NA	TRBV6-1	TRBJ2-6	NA	ASRQGGSGANVLT
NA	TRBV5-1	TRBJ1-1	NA	ASSLAAGITEAF
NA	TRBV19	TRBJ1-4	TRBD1	ASTPTGTGETNEKLF
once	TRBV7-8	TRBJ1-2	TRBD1	ASSPGQGYGYT
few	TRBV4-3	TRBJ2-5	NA	ASSQGGLGTQY
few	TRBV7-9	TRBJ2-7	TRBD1	ASSLGTGKYEQY
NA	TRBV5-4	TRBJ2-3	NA	ASSSRGRSSTDTQY
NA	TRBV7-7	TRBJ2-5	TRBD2	ASSLGLVDETQY
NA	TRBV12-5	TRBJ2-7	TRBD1	ASWAVSGTVSYEQY
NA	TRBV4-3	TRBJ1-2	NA	ASSQDIVGYGYT
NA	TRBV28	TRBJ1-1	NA	ASSFPLGGINTEAF
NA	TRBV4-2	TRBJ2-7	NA	ASSQQTTGVYEQY
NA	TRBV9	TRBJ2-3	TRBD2	ASSVATSSGGFLDTQY
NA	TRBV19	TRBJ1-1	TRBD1	ASSSGTGFFNTEAF
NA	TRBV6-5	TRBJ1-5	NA	ASSRAGSNQPQH
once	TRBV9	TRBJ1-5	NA	ASSAGGGGNQPQH
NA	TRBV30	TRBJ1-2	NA	AWARGRDGYT
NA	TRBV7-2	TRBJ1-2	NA	ASSLLFGPGGGGYT
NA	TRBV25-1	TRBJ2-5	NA	ASSDSRTRETQY
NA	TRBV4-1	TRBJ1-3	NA	ASSDGGAYGNTIY
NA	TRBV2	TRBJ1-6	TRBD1	ASIRTGFNSPLH
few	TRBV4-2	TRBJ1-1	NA	ASSAATGWNTEAF
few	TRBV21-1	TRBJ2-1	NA	ASSNPPGLANEQF
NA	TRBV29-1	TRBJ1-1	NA	SVEHGNTEAF
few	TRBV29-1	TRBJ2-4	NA	SPRVRNIQY
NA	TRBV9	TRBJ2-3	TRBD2	ASSVGGGGGTDTQY
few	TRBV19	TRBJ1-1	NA	ASSPNLRGNAF